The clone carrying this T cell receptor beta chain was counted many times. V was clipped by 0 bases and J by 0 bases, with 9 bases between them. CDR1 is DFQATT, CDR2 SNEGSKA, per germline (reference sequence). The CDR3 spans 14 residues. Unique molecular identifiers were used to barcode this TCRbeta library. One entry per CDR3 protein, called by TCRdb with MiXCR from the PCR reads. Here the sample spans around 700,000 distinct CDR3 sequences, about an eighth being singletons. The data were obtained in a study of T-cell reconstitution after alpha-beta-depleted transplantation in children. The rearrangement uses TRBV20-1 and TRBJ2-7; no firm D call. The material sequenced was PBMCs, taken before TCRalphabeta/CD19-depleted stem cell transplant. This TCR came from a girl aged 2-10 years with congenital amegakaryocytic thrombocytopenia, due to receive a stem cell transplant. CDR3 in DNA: TGCAGTGCTAGAGATGACTTTTCCTCCTACGAGCAGTACTTC. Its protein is CSARDDFSSYEQYF.